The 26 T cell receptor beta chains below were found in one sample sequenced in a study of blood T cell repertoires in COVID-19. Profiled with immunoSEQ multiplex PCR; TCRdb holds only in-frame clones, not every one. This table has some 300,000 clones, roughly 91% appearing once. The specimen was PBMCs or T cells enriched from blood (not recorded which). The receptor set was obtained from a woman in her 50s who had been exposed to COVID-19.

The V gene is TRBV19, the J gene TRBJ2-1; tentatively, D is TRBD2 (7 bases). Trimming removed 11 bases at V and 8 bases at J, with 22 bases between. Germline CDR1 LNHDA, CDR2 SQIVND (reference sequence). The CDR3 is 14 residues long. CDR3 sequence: CACGSGGLSYEQFF. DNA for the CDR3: TGTGCCTGCGGTTCGGGGGGCCTTAGCTATGAGCAGTTCTTC.

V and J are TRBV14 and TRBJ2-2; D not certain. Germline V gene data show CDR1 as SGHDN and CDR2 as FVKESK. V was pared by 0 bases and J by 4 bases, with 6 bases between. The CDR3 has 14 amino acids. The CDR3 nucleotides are TGTGCCAGCAGCCAAGAGTACATCACCGGGGAGCTGTTTTTT. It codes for CASSQEYITGELFF.

CDR3 DNA: TGTGCCAGCAGTACCTTGGGGCAGAACACTGAAGCTTTCTTT. This gives the protein CASSTLGQNTEAFF. The chain carries TRBV25-1 and TRBJ1-1; a possible D gene is TRBD1 (5 bases). Germline CDR1 MGHDK, CDR2 SYGVNS. This CDR3 region has 14 residues. The V gene lost 5 bases and the J gene lost 1 base, with 11 bases spanning the gap.

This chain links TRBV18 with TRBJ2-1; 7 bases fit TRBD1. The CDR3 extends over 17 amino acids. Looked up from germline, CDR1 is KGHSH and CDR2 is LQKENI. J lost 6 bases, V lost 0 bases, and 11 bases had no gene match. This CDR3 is CASSPPKTGSGVNEQFF. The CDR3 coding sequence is TGTGCCAGCTCACCACCGAAGACAGGGTCTGGGGTCAATGAGCAGTTCTTC.

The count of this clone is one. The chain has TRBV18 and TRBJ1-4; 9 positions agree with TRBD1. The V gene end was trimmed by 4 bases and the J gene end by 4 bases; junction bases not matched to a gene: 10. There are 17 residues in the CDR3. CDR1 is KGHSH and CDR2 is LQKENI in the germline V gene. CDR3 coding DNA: TGTGCCAGCTCACTTATTCCCACAGGGGGCGATAATGAAAAACTGTTTTTT. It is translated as CASSLIPTGGDNEKLFF. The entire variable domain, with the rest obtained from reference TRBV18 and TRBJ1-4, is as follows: NAGVMQNPRHLVRRRGQEARLRCSPMKGHSHVYWYRQLPEEGLKFMVYLQKENIIDESGMPKERFSAEFPKEGPSILRIQQVVRGDSAAYFCASSLIPTGGDNEKLFFGSGTQLSVL.

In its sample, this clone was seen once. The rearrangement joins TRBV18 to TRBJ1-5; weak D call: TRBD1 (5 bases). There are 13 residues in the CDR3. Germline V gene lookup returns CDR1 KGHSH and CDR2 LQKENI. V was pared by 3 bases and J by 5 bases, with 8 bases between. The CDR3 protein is CASSPQGDQPQHF. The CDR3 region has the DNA TGTGCCAGCTCACCCCAAGGGGATCAGCCCCAGCATTTT.

This chain's CDR3 is CASSQKIGLAGASTDTQYF. The CDR3 DNA reads as TGCGCCAGCAGCCAAAAAATAGGACTAGCGGGGGCTAGCACAGATACGCAGTATTTT. This rearrangement joins TRBV5-1 to TRBJ2-3; TRBD2 agrees at 13 bases. J was trimmed by 0 bases and V by 4 bases; bases with no gene match: 11. The V gene's germline CDR1 is SGHRS and CDR2 YFSETQ. The CDR3 has 19 residues. Together with reference TRBV5-1 and TRBJ2-3, the CDR3 gives the full variable domain: KAGVTQTPRYLIKTRGQQVTLSCSPISGHRSVSWYQQTPGQGLQFLFEYFSETQRNKGNFPGRFSGRQFSNSRSEMNVSTLELGDSALYLCASSQKIGLAGASTDTQYFGPGTRLTVL.

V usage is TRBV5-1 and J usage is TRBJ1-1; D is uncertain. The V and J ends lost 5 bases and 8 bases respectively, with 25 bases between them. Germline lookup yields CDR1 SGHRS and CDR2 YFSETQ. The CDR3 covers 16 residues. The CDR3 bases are TGCGCCAGCAGGCCAGTAGGAGGACGGGCCCCGCGAGAAGCTTTCTTT. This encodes CASRPVGGRAPREAFF.

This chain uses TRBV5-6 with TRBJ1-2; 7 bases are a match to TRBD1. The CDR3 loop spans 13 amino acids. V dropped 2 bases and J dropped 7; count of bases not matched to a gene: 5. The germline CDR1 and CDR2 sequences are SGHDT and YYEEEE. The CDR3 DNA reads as TGTGCCAGCAGCTTCCAGACAGGGTCTGGCTACACCTTC. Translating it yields CASSFQTGSGYTF.

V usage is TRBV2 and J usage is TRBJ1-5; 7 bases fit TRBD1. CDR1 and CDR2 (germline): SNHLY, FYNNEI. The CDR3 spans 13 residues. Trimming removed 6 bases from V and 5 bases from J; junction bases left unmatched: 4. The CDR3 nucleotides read TGTGCCAGCAGCGAGGACAGGTATCAGCCCCAGCATTTT. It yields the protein CASSEDRYQPQHF.

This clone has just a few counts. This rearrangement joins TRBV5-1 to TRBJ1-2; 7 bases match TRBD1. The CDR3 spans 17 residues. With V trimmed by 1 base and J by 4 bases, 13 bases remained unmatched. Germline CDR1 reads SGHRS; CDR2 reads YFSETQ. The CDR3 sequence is CASSLRDSPGGGYGYTF. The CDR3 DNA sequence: TGCGCCAGCAGCTTGAGGGACAGCCCTGGCGGAGGCTATGGCTACACCTTC.

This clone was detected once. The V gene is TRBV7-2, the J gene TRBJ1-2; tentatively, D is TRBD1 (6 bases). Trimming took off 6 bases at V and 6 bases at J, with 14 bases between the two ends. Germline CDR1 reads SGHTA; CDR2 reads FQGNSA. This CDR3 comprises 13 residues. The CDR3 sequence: CASRPGTRHGYTF. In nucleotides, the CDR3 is TGTGCCAGCAGACCTGGGACACGACATGGCTACACCTTC.

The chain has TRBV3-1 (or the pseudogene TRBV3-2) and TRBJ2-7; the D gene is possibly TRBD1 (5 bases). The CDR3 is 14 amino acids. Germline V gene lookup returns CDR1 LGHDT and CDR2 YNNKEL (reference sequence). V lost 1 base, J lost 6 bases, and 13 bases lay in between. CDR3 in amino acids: CASSQAAGPAEQYF. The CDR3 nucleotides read TGTGCCAGCAGCCAAGCGGCAGGGCCCGCCGAGCAGTACTTC.

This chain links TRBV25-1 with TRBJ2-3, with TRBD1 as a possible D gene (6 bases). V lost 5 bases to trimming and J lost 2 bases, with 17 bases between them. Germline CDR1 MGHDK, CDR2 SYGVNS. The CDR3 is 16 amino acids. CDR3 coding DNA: TGTGCCAGCAGTAGACTGACAGGTTCTTACACAGATACGCAGTATTTT. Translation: CASSRLTGSYTDTQYF.

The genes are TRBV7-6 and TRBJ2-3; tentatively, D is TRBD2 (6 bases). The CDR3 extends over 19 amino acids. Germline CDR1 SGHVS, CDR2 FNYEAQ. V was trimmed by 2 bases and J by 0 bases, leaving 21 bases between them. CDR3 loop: CASSLLVGTPRSSTDTQYF. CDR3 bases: TGTGCCAGCAGCTTATTGGTAGGGACTCCCCGTTCTAGCACAGATACGCAGTATTTT.

The CDR3 spells CASSQPQAVLTGELFF. CDR3 sequence (DNA): TGTGCCAGCAGCCAACCACAGGCAGTACTCACCGGGGAGCTGTTTTTT. The chain has TRBV3-1 (or the pseudogene TRBV3-2) and TRBJ2-2; weak D call: TRBD1 (5 bases). From germline, CDR1 is LGHDT and CDR2 YNNKEL (reference sequence). The CDR3 runs 16 residues. Trimming stripped 2 bases from V and 4 bases from J, with 14 bases between.

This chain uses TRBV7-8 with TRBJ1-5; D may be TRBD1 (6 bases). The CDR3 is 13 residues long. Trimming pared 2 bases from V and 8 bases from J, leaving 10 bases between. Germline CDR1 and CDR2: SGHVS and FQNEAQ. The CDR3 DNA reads TGTGCCAGCAGCTTATCCCAGGGGAAGCCCCAGCATTTT. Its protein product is CASSLSQGKPQHF.

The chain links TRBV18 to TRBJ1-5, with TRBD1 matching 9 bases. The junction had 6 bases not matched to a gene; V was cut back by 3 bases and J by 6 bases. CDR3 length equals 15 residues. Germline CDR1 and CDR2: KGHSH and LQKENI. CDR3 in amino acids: CASSPGVQGAQPQHF. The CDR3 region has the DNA TGTGCCAGCTCACCGGGGGTACAGGGGGCTCAGCCCCAGCATTTT.

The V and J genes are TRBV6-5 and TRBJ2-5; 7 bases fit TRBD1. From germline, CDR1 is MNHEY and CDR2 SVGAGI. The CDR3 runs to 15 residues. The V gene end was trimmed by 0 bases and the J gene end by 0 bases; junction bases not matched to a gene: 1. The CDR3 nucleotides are TGTGCCAGCAGTTACTCGGGACAGAACCAAGAGACCCAGTACTTC. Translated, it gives CASSYSGQNQETQYF.

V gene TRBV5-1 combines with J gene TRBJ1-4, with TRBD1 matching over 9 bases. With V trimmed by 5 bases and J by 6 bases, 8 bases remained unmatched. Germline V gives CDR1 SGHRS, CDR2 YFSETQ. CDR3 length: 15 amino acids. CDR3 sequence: CASRKQGAMDEKLFF. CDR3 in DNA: TGCGCCAGCAGGAAACAGGGGGCGATGGATGAAAAACTGTTTTTT.

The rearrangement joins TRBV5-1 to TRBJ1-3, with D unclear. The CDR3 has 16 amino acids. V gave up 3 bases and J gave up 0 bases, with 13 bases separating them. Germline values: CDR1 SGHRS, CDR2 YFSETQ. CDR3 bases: TGCGCCAGCAGCTCGCCGGGGAACGCCTCTGGAAACACCATATATTTT. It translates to CASSSPGNASGNTIYF.

The CDR3 is CASSPTGYNNEQFF. In nucleotides, the CDR3 is TGTGCCAGCTCACCGACAGGGTATAACAATGAGCAGTTCTTC. The V gene is TRBV18, the J gene TRBJ2-1; TRBD1 agrees at 7 bases. Germline-derived CDR1 and CDR2 are KGHSH and LQKENI. The CDR3 spans 14 residues. Losses at the gene ends were 3 bases for V and 5 bases for J; bases not matched to a gene: 4.

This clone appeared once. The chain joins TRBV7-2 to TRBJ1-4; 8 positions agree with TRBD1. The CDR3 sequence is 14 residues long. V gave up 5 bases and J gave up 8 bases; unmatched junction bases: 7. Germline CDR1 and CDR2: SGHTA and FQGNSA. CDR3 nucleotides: TGTGCCAGCAGCCTGGACAGGGCGGTAGAAAAACTGTTTTTT. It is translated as CASSLDRAVEKLFF. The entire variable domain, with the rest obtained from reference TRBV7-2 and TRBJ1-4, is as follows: GAGVSQSPSNKVTEKGKDVELRCDPISGHTALYWYRQSLGQGLEFLIYFQGNSAPDKSGLPSDRFSAERTGGSVSTLTIQRTQQEDSAVYLCASSLDRAVEKLFFGSGTQLSVL.

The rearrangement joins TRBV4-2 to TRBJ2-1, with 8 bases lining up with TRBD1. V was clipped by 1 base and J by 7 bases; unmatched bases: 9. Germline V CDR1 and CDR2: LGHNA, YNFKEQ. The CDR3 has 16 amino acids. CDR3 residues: CASSQAPPDRVNEQFF. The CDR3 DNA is TGTGCCAGCAGCCAAGCCCCCCCGGACAGGGTTAATGAGCAGTTCTTC.

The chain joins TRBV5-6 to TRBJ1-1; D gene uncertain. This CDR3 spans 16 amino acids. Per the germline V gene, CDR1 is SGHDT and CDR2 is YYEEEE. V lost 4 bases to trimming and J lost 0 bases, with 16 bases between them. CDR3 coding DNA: TGTGCCAGCAGCCCCCACGGGGAGTCCATGAACACTGAAGCTTTCTTT. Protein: CASSPHGESMNTEAFF. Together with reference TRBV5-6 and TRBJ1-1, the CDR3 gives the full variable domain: DAGVTQSPTHLIKTRGQQVTLRCSPKSGHDTVSWYQQALGQGPQFIFQYYEEEERQRGNFPDRFSGHQFPNYSSELNVNALLLGDSALYLCASSPHGESMNTEAFFGQGTRLTVV.

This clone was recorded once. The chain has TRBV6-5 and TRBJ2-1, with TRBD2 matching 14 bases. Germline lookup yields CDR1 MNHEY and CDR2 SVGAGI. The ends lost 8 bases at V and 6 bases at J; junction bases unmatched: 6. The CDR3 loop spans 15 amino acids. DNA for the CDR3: TGTGCCAGCCAGGGACTAGCGGGGGTGCGCAATGAGCAGTTCTTC. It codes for CASQGLAGVRNEQFF.